This T cell receptor (beta chain) originates from a study of graft-versus-host responses after intestinal transplantation. Study-level findings and limits: Detection of GvH clones occurred in recipient marrow, and some had their first appearance in ileum or blood.

TCRdb keeps only in-frame clones here, not all; method: immunoSEQ multiplex PCR. The profile shows roughly 1,800 clones, about 85% of them singletons. CDR1 and CDR2 (germline): MGHRA, YSYEKL. The CDR3 sequence is 11 residues long. Trimming took off 3 bases at V and 6 bases at J, with 5 bases between the two ends. Graft tissue was processed to release intraepithelial and lamina propria lymphocytes. With regard to this clone: Its antigen remains unknown.

The sample here was ileum tissue, taken around 61 days after intestinal transplant. This clonotype originated in a human patient who received an intestinal transplant, so some T cells may come from the graft donor. The rearrangement joins TRBV4-1 to TRBJ1-1, with D unresolved. The CDR3 region is CASSHNPEAFF. CDR3 bases: TGCGCCAGCAGCCATAATCCTGAAGCTTTCTTT.